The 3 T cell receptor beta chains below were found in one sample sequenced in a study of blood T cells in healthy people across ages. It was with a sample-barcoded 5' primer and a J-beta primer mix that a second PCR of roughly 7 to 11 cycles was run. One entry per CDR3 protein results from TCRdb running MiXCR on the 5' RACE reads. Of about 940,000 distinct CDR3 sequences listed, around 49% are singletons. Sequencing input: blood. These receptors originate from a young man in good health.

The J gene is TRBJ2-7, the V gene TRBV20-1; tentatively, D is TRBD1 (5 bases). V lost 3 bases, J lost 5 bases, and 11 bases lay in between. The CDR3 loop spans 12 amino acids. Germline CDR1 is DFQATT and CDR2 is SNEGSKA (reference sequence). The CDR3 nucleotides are TGCAGTGCTAGTGACAGAGAAGACGAGCAGTACTTC. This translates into CSASDREDEQYF.

The CDR3 protein is CASSFGAGTGELFF. For the CDR3, the DNA is TGTGCCAGCAGTTTCGGGGCTGGGACCGGGGAGCTGTTTTTT. This rearrangement joins TRBV12-3 or TRBV12-4 to TRBJ2-2; D is perhaps TRBD1 or TRBD2 (5 bases each). This CDR3 comprises 14 residues. Trimming removed 3 bases from V and 5 bases from J, with 10 bases in between.

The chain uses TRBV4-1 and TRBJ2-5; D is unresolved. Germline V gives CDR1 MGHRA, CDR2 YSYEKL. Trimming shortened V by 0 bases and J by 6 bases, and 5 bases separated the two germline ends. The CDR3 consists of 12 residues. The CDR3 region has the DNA TGCGCCAGCAGCCAAGACGCGAAGACCCAGTACTTC. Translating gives CASSQDAKTQYF.